The subject of this entry is one T cell receptor beta chain. Original analysis: Nucleated cell number was recorded as an estimate derived from reference gene primer amplification. Generated by immunoSEQ multiplex PCR, the TCRdb table keeps only in-frame clones and is missing some. The DNA gave D and trimming, while V, J and clone size come from that table. The sample records 230,000 or so clones, almost 90% being singletons. Looked up from germline, CDR1 is SGHTA and CDR2 is FQGNSA. Deletions cut 5 bases from V and 1 base from J, with 9 bases between. CDR3 size: 14 residues. These data are taken from a study of blood T cell repertoires in COVID-19. A Seattle source enrolled patients during active infection and followed them longitudinally.

The sequence came from a woman aged 55-69 years with COVID-19, enrolled during active disease. Sequencing was done on a sample of peripheral blood. The rearrangement links TRBV7-2 to TRBJ1-5; the D gene is possibly TRBD1 (6 bases). For the CDR3, the DNA is TGTGCCAGCAGCCAGGGACACAGCAATCAGCCCCAGCATTTT. Amino acid sequence: CASSQGHSNQPQHF.